This T cell receptor beta chain stems from a study of shared clonotypes between healthy human individuals. General study findings and limits: The low donor count limited represented genetic and exposure-history diversity. Generation probability values for non-shared clonotypes were lower than those for clonotypes shared by all four donors. For naive CD4 cells, approximately 4.8% of clonotypes were shared across four donors.

Germline V gene data show CDR1 as MNHNS and CDR2 as SASEGT. The CDR3 has 13 residues. The V end was cut by 2 bases, the J end by 14 bases, with 15 bases between. For this clone: Its target is unknown.

The assay used deep level. Here immunoSEQ multiplex PCR was the method, and the copy in TCRdb shows in-frame clones only, minus some. The data show about a million clones, approximately 75% seen once. The TCR was taken from a man aged 18-30 years in good health. Some clones in this sample may be carry-over from other donors' samples. V is TRBV6-1 and J is TRBJ2-2; maybe TRBD2 (6 bases). Sequenced input: memory CD4+ T cells from PBMCs. This sample's subset: CD45RA-negative fraction. The CDR3 DNA sequence: TGTGCCAGCAGTGAAATCGGACTAAGTAGACTGTTTTTT. This codes for CASSEIGLSRLFF.